The T cell receptor (beta chain) described here comes from a study of shared clonotypes between healthy human individuals (dated by TCRdb to the early 2020s). In the study overall: The cohort included three men and a couple of women between 18 and 49 years of age. For each donor, CD4 naive and CD4 memory were each run on three plates, CD8 naive on two plates, and CD8 memory on one plate. Blood TCR repertoires of roughly 5 healthy adults were deeply sequenced to estimate repertoire size and the extent of clonotype sharing between individuals. To increase sequencing depth and limit assay-specific biases, TCR repertoire library preparation and sequencing were carried out by different laboratories using diverse techniques. Leukapheresis yielded between about 0.94 and 8.9 billion PBMCs per donor. Study-wide findings and limitations: Sampling was restricted to blood, and TCR repertoires in tissue are likely to differ from TCR repertoires in blood. Because the study included only a small number of donors, the genetic and exposure-history diversity represented was limited. When several donors were compared, the shared fraction of clonotypes was about 5% for naive CD4, roughly 3.3% for naive CD8, more than 2% for memory CD4, and about 0.36% for memory CD8. Larger estimated clonotype richness was generally found for naive subsets than for memory subsets. Incomplete sequencing was indicated by rarefaction of sorted-subset datasets, despite the large sequencing depth. Compared with non-shared clonotypes, clonotypes shared by all four sorted-subset donors had higher generation probabilities. Pairwise subsampling led to the expectation that sequencing depth would affect the degree of clonotype sharing among donors.

Using the deep immunoSEQ assay, multiplex PCR amplified TCR CDR3 regions from genomic DNA. For each cell subset, the extracted genomic DNA was distributed evenly across all wells of several immunoSEQ 96-well plates, and each plate served as one replicate. Each replicate PCR for sorted subsets received around 200 ng genomic DNA, equal to roughly 30,000 T cell genomes. The purified libraries were quantified using a Qubit 3.0 fluorometer, sized with a Bioanalyzer 2100, and then quantified again using the KAPA Library Quantification kit. Each immunoSEQ 96-well plate was sequenced on its own single-read 150-cycle Illumina NextSeq 550 flow cell. Per the original workflow: The immunoSEQ output contained only junctional sequences without quality scores, so filtering could not match that applied to full-length reads. Sequences were annotated with PyIR, a Python wrapper for IgBLAST v1.9, and V/J genes and CDR3 were assigned using IMGT germline references. Reads were filtered out if the reads had weak V/J assignments (E-value above 1e-6), no CDR3, stop codons, out-of-frame junctions, or ambiguous translated residues. V3J clonotypes were defined by identical inferred V gene, J gene, and CDR3 amino acid sequence. To compute the percentage overlap between repertoires, the number of shared unique clonotypes was divided by the size of the smaller repertoire. Richness of each repertoire was evaluated using RTK rarefaction, the Chao1 estimator, and Recon v2.1 estimates of unobserved clonotypes. For all TCRbeta clonotypes obtained by the gDNA method from four donors, generation probabilities were computed with OLGA. TCRdb carries this immuneACCESS record with in-frame sequences only. Its versions omit some clonotypes, under half of them owing to an unresolved V gene in the studies checked, with the rest unexplained. That table is the source of V, J and clone size, and D and trimming were worked out from the DNA. The sample contains about 2 million clones, roughly 96% of them found a single time. The ten most abundant clones make up 0.1% to 0.15% of the sample.

In the case of this clone: Its antigen remains undetermined. No per-base quality is available; no much larger clone lies one base away.

The donors were healthy, HIV-negative adults with no recently reported acute infections or vaccinations. Every donor was a Caucasian adult living in Nashville, Tennessee, USA. CD4+ T cells were enriched by magnetic negative selection, after which naive cells were positively selected on CD45RA and the negative fraction was taken as the memory subset. Blood was obtained by leukapheresis, after which PBMCs were separated by Ficoll-Histopaque density gradient centrifugation and cryopreserved in liquid nitrogen vapor phase. Analytical flow cytometry was used to check the purity and quantity of each magnetically sorted T cell population. Genomic DNA was isolated from every sorted fraction and measured by UV absorbance on a Nanodrop 2000c. CDR1 and CDR2, per the germline V gene, are ENHRY and SYGVKD. From the cysteine through the phenylalanine, the CDR3 covers 15 amino acids. The kept DNA is CDR3 alone, 45 bases in frame from the first base. V is cut by 7 bases and J by 2 bases, and the space between the germline ends is 18 bases.

The receptor's source is a man aged 18-30 years in good health. The specimen sequenced was naive CD4+ T cells sorted from blood. Taken with the paper, the label for cell subset or site translates to: CD45RA+ positively selected. Recombination connected TRBV10-3 to TRBJ2-7; the D region possibly corresponds to TRBD2 (7 bases align). The nucleotides are TGTGCCATCAAGGGGGGGCTAGCGGAGCCCTACGAGCAGTACTTC. It codes for CAIKGGLAEPYEQYF.